The following is a T cell receptor beta chain sequence with its context. CDR1 and CDR2 from the germline V gene are LGHNT and FRNRAP. This CDR3 spans 12 amino acids. Trimming left V 4 bases short and J 6 bases short, with 6 bases between. From the 5' RACE reads, TCRdb called clonotypes with MiXCR, one entry per CDR3 protein. Of over 90,000 distinct CDR3 sequences listed, approximately 12% were seen once; the top ten hold 4% to 4.5%. These data belong to a study of early T cells in non-severe SARS-CoV-2 infection. Material: whole blood, obtained at baseline. This sequence originates from an adult who was a healthcare worker with PCR-confirmed SARS-CoV-2 infection or an uninfected control (not recorded which). The V call is TRBV12-5, the J call TRBJ2-2, with D unclear. The CDR3: CASGSPPGELFF. The CDR3 bases are TGTGCTAGTGGTTCCCCACCCGGGGAGCTGTTTTTT.